This TCR beta chain stems from a study of control samples from healthy donors and cancer patients. TCRdb's table, derived via immunoSEQ multiplex PCR, lists solely in-frame clones and lacks some. This sample has 180,000 or so clones, with over 85% found just once. This clone occurred once. The CDR3 is made up of 13 amino acids. Germline V gives CDR1 LGHDT, CDR2 YNNKEL (reference sequence). The V and J ends lost 4 bases and 7 bases respectively, with 13 bases between them. This rearrangement joins TRBV3-1 (or the pseudogene TRBV3-2) to TRBJ2-5; D is possibly TRBD1 (6 bases). This receptor was obtained from a woman aged 55 to 70 in good health. Sequenced sample: blood. The CDR3 region is CASSRQDPRTQYF. CDR3 sequence (DNA): TGTGCCAGCAGCCGACAGGACCCCAGGACCCAGTACTTC.